Sequencing of this TCR beta chain was carried out in a study of cytomegalovirus exposure and HLA in healthy donors. Germline CDR1 reads SGHRS; CDR2 reads YFSETQ. There are 16 residues in the CDR3. With V trimmed by 1 base and J by 7 bases, 8 bases remained unmatched. Researchers ran the PCR with 60 Vbeta and 13 Jbeta primers. Libraries were prepared by immunoSEQ multiplex PCR; TCRdb keeps only in-frame clonotypes and omits some of them. The table includes hundreds of thousands of clones, roughly 80% detected once. The chain carries TRBV5-1 and TRBJ2-1; 10 bases match TRBD2. Specimen: PBMCs. The TCR comes from a man younger than 45 in good health and CMV-seronegative. CDR3 nucleotide sequence: TGCGCCAGCAGCTTGTCTGGTAGCGGGGGGTTTAATGAGCAGTTCTTC. This gives the protein CASSLSGSGGFNEQFF. Supplemented by reference TRBV5-1 and TRBJ2-1, the full variable domain reads KAGVTQTPRYLIKTRGQQVTLSCSPISGHRSVSWYQQTPGQGLQFLFEYFSETQRNKGNFPGRFSGRQFSNSRSEMNVSTLELGDSALYLCASSLSGSGGFNEQFFGPGTRLTVL.